This paragraph covers one TCR beta chain sequence. What antigen it recognizes has not been identified. Per-base quality was not reported, and no clone a single base away is much larger than it. CDR1 and CDR2, looked up from the germline V gene, are SGDLS and YYNGEE. The trim is 0 bases for V and 1 base for J, with a gap of 7 bases between the germline ends. Including cysteine and phenylalanine, the CDR3 has 14 amino acids. Only the CDR3 portion is preserved as DNA: 42 bases, with reading frame beginning at the first base. This record comes from a study of blood T cell repertoires in COVID-19 (dated by TCRdb to the early 2020s). About the investigation overall: The collaborator samples originated in the United States, Italy and Spain and spanned the acute and convalescent phases of COVID-19. The prospective study material was composed of cDNA or gDNA derived from T cells, B-cell-depleted T cells, or PBMCs. Deeply sampled blood TCRbeta repertoires from subjects exposed to, actively infected with, or recovered from COVID-19 were included in the dataset. The repertoires were made available in a free public database intended to serve as a resource for research on the immune response to SARS-CoV-2. The samples were drawn from two sources: the first 160 participants of the ongoing ImmuneRACE study, and 1,200 or so subjects contributed by 6 global collaborators. Nearly every sample came with metadata listing a de-identified subject ID, COVID-19 status, age in years and sex. Where available, HLA class I and class II types were obtained from metadata supplied by the sample provider rather than from assay-based typing. What the study reported, not specific to this receptor: Clinical and demographic metadata were provided uncurated, with the amount varying by source and participant.

Collaborating institutions collected whole blood in K2EDTA tubes following their own protocols. For TCRbeta analysis, collaborator samples were shipped as frozen whole blood, as isolated PBMCs, or as DNA extracted from either sample type. TCRbeta CDR3 regions were amplified from genomic DNA by means of the immunoSEQ Assay, a bias-controlled multiplex PCR. Per the source publication's procedure: Within the assay, amplification of reference gene primers was used to estimate how many nucleated cells each sample contained. To quantify the absolute abundance of each unique TCRbeta CDR3 rearrangement, sequence reads were collapsed and filtered. For each sample, productive Simpson clonality was calculated as the square root of Simpson's diversity index across productive rearrangements. Held by TCRdb, this immuneACCESS table contains in-frame sequences only and omits some clones. Under half of the omission traces to an unresolved V gene where checked; the cause of the rest is unknown. The DNA was the basis for D and trimming; V, J and clone size are from that table. The sample table records approximately 77,000 clones; about 80% of these occur just once. The top ten hold around 4.8% of the sample.

The chain is assembled from TRBV9 and TRBJ1-1; 6 matching bases give a weak D call of TRBD1. The material sequenced was peripheral blood. The sequence derives from a woman in her seventies with acute or convalescent COVID-19. In nucleotides, the sequence is TGTGCCAGCAGCGTAGACAGGGAGAACACTGAAGCTTTCTTT. Its coded protein is CASSVDRENTEAFF.